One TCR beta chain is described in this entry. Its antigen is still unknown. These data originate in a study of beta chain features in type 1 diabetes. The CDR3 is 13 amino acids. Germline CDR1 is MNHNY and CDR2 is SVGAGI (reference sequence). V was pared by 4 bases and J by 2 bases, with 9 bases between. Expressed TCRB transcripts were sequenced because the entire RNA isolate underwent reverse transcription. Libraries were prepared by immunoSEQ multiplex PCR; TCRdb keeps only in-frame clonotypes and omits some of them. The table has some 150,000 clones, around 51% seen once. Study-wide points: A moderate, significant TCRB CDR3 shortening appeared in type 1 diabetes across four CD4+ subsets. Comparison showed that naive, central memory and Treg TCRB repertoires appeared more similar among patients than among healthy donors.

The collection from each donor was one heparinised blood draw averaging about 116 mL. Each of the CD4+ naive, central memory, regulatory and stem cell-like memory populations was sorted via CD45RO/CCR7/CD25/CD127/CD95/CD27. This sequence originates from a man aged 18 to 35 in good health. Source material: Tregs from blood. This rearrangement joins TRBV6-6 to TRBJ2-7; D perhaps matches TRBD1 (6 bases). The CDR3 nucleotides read TGTGCCAGCAGTTCCAGGGGAACCTACGAGCAGTACTTC. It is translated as CASSSRGTYEQYF.